A single sample gave rise to the 11 T cell receptor beta chains below, sequenced in a study of long-term antiretroviral therapy in people with HIV. Sequencing relied on immunoSEQ assay v3.0, run at survey level. The table came from immunoSEQ multiplex PCR; TCRdb's copy has only in-frame clones and leaves some out. This repertoire shows 15,000 to 20,000 clones, about 81% found once; its top ten account for about 8%. This specimen consisted of unsorted PBMCs, obtained 0.9 years after starting antiretroviral therapy. The receptors come from a man aged 18 to 30 with HIV.

The V call is TRBV9, the J call TRBJ2-1; 7 bases align to TRBD1. The germline CDR1 and CDR2 sequences are SGDLS and YYNGEE. The CDR3 is 13 residues long. V lost 3 bases to trimming and J lost 4 bases; unmatched junction nucleotides: 1. As DNA, the CDR3 is TGTGCCAGCAGCGGACAGGGATACAATGAGCAGTTCTTC. This translates into CASSGQGYNEQFF.

V gene TRBV5-1 combines with J gene TRBJ2-1; 9 bases are shared with TRBD2. J gave up 5 bases and V 4 bases, and 4 bases lay outside the gene matches. This CDR3 spans 14 amino acids. From germline, CDR1 is SGHRS and CDR2 YFSETQ. This CDR3 reads CASSPTSGDNEQFF. In nucleotides, the CDR3 is TGCGCCAGCAGCCCGACTAGCGGTGACAATGAGCAGTTCTTC.

The V call is TRBV11-2, the J call TRBJ2-1, with 7 bases that match TRBD1. The V gene's germline CDR1 is SGHAT and CDR2 FQNNGV. The CDR3 is 18 residues long. J was trimmed by 0 bases and V by 2 bases; bases with no gene match: 10. The CDR3 DNA reads TGTGCCAGCAGCTTACTTCCTCCGGGACAGAGCTCCTACAATGAGCAGTTCTTC. Amino acid sequence: CASSLLPPGQSSYNEQFF.

The V gene is TRBV28, the J gene TRBJ2-3, with D possibly matching TRBD1 (5 bases). The V gene's germline CDR1 is MDHEN and CDR2 SYDVKM. This CDR3 comprises 14 residues. Trimming left V 3 bases short and J 2 bases short, with 9 bases between. CDR3 residues: CASSFETATDTQYF. CDR3 nucleotide sequence: TGTGCCAGCAGTTTCGAGACAGCCACAGATACGCAGTATTTT.

The count of this clone is one. The chain links TRBV28 to TRBJ1-3, with a tentative D call TRBD1 (5 bases). V gave up 6 bases and J gave up 0 bases, with 15 bases separating them. This CDR3 spans 16 amino acids. Germline-derived CDR1 and CDR2 are MDHEN and SYDVKM. CDR3 residues: CASRSPRTGSGNTIYF. CDR3 nucleotide sequence: TGTGCCAGCAGAAGCCCCAGAACAGGCTCTGGAAACACCATATATTTT.

This clone was recorded once. The chain is built from TRBV5-1 and TRBJ2-5; 7 nucleotides agree with TRBD2. The CDR3 is made up of 15 amino acids. The V gene's germline CDR1 is SGHRS and CDR2 YFSETQ. V trimming: 2 bases; J trimming: 3 bases; junction bases outside the gene matches: 7. CDR3 DNA: TGCGCCAGCAGCTTCCTAAGCGGGGTAAAAGAGACCCAGTACTTC. It codes for CASSFLSGVKETQYF.

J is TRBJ1-1 and V is TRBV12-2; TRBD1, as called in the table, went unchecked against the DNA. TRBV12-2 is labeled a pseudogene. The CDR3 has 14 residues. The CDR3 loop reads CASRIDKFNTEAFF. CDR3 bases: TGTGCAAGTCGTATCGACAAATTTAACACTGAAGCTTTCTTT.

The rearrangement links TRBV7-2 to TRBJ2-7; possibly TRBD1 for D (5 bases). V was shortened by 5 bases and J by 1 base, with 15 bases between the two germline ends. Germline V gene sequence: CDR1 SGHTA, CDR2 FQGNSA. The CDR3 sequence is 15 residues long. DNA for the CDR3: TGTGCCAGCAGCCTAGAAGTCGGACATTCCTACGAGCAGTACTTC. Its protein product is CASSLEVGHSYEQYF.

This clone was seen once. The V call is TRBV28, the J call TRBJ2-7; no firm D call. CDR1 and CDR2 (germline): MDHEN, SYDVKM. CDR3 length: 14 amino acids. Trimming shortened V by 2 bases and J by 2 bases, and 10 bases separated the two germline ends. CDR3 loop: CASSLGQAPYEQYV. Written as DNA, the CDR3 is TGTGCCAGCAGTTTAGGGCAGGCCCCCTACGAGCAGTACGTC.

This clone was picked up a small number of times. V is TRBV5-1 and J is TRBJ1-1; D remains unclear. The CDR3 has 12 amino acids. The V end lost 7 bases, the J end lost 10 bases, and 17 bases lay between the germline ends. Germline V lookup: CDR1 SGHRS, CDR2 YFSETQ. CDR3 region: CASSGSLGGAFF. DNA for the CDR3: TGCGCCAGCTCCGGGAGCCTAGGAGGAGCTTTCTTT. The full variable domain, rest sourced from reference TRBV5-1 and TRBJ1-1, is KAGVTQTPRYLIKTRGQQVTLSCSPISGHRSVSWYQQTPGQGLQFLFEYFSETQRNKGNFPGRFSGRQFSNSRSEMNVSTLELGDSALYLCASSGSLGGAFFGQGTRLTVV.

The J gene is TRBJ2-5, the V gene TRBV7-2, with 9 nucleotides matching TRBD2. Germline V CDR1 and CDR2: SGHTA, FQGNSA. The CDR3 consists of 16 residues. Losses at the gene ends were 0 bases for V and 5 bases for J; bases not matched to a gene: 7. The CDR3, as DNA: TGTGCCAGCAGCTTAGCGCTTGCGGGGGGGTGGGAGACCCAGTACTTC. Translating gives CASSLALAGGWETQYF.